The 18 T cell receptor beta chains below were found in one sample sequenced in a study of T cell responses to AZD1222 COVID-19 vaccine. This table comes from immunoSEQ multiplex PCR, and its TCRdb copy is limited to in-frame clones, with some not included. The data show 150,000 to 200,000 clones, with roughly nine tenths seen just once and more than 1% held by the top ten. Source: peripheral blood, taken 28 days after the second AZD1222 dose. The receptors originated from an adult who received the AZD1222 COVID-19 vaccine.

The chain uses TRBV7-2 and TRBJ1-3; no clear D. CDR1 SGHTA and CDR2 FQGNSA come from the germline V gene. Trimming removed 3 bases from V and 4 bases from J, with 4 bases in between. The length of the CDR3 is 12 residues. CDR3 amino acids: CASSFSGNTIYF. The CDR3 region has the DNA TGTGCCAGCAGCTTTTCCGGAAACACCATATATTTT.

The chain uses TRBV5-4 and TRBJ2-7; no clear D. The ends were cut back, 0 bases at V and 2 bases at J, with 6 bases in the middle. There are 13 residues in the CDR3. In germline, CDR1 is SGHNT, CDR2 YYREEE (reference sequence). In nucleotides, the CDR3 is TGTGCCAGCAGCTTGGGACGGCCCTACGAGCAGTACTTC. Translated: CASSLGRPYEQYF. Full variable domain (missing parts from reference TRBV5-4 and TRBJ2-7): ETGVTQSPTHLIKTRGQQVTLRCSSQSGHNTVSWYQQALGQGPQFIFQYYREEENGRGNFPPRFSGLQFPNYSSELNVNALELDDSALYLCASSLGRPYEQYFGPGTRLTVT.

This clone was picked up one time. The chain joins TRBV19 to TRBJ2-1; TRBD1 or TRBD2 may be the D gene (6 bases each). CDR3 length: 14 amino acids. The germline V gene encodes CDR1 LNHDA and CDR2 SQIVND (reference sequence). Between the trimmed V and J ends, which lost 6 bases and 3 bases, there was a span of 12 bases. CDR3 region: CASREGGGYNEQFF. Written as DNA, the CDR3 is TGTGCCAGTAGGGAGGGGGGAGGCTACAATGAGCAGTTCTTC.

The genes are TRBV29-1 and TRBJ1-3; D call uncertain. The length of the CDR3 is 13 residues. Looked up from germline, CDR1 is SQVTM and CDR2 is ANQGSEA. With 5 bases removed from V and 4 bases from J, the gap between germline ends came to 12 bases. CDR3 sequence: CSVQTIVGNTIYF. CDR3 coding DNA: TGCAGCGTTCAGACAATTGTAGGAAACACCATATATTTT.

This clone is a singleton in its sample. The CDR3 DNA reads as TGTGCCAGCAGCTTTCGCGAGGGACTTGGCTATGGCTACACCTTC. This translates into CASSFREGLGYGYTF. This chain connects TRBV7-9 to TRBJ1-2, with D perhaps matching TRBD1 (5 bases). CDR3 size: 15 residues. V was cut by 3 bases and J by 4 bases, with 15 bases left in between. Germline CDR1 is SEHNR and CDR2 is FQNEAQ (reference sequence).

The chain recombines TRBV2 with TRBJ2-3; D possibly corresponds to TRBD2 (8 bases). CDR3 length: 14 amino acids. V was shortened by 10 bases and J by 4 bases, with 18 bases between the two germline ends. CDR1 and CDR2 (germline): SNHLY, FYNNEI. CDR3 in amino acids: CATQRGQGADTQYF. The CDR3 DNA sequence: TGTGCCACCCAGCGGGGGCAGGGGGCAGATACGCAGTATTTT.

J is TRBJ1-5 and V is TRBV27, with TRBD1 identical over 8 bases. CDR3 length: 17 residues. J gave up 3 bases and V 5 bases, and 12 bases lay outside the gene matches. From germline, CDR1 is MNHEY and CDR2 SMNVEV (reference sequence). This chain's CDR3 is CASSIGTGGGPNQPQHF. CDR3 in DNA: TGTGCCAGCAGTATTGGCACAGGGGGGGGACCCAATCAGCCCCAGCATTTT.

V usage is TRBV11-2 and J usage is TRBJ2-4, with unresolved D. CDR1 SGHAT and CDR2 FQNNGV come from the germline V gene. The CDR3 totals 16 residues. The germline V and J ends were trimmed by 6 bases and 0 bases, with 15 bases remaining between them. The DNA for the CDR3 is TGTGCCAGCAGTTCACCCGAGCAGCTAGCCAAAAACATTCAGTACTTC. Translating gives CASSSPEQLAKNIQYF.

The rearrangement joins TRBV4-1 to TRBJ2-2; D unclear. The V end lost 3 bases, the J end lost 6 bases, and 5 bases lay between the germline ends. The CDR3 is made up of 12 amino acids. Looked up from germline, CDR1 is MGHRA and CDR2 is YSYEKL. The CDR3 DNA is TGCGCCAGCAGCCAGATCCCCGGGGAGCTGTTTTTT. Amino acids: CASSQIPGELFF.

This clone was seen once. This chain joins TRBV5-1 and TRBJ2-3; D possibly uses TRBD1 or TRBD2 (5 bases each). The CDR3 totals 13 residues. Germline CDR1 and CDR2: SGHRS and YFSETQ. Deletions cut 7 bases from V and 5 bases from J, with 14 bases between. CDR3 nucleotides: TGCGCCAGCGGCATGGGGGTGGGAGATACGCAGTATTTT. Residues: CASGMGVGDTQYF.

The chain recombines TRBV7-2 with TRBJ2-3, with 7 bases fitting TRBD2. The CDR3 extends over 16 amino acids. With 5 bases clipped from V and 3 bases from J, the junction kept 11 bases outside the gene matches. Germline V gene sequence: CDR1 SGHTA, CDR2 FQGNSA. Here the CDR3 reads CASSLVWGGGTDTQYF. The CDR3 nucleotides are TGTGCCAGCAGCCTAGTTTGGGGGGGAGGTACAGATACGCAGTATTTT.

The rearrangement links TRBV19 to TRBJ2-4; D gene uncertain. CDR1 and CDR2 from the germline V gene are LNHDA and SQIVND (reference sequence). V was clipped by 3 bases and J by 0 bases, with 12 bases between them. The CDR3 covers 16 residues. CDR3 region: CASSMFAALAKNIQYF. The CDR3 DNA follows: TGTGCCAGTAGTATGTTCGCAGCCCTAGCCAAAAACATTCAGTACTTC.

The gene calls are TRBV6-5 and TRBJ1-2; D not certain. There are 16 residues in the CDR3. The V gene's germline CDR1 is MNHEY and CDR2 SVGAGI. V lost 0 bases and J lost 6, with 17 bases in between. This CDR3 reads CASSYSMGLLTNGYTF. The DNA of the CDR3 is TGTGCCAGCAGTTACTCGATGGGTCTGCTGACCAATGGCTACACCTTC.

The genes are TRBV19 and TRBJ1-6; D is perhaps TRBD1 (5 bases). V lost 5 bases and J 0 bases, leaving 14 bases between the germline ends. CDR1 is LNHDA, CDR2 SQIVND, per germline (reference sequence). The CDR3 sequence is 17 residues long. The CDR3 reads CASSVRDEGSYNSPLHF. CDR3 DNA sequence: TGTGCCAGTAGTGTCCGGGACGAGGGCTCCTATAATTCACCCCTCCACTTT. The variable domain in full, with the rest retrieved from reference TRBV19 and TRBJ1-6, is DGGITQSPKYLFRKEGQNVTLSCEQNLNHDAMYWYRQDPGQGLRLIYYSQIVNDFQKGDIAEGYSVSREKKESFPLTVTSAQKNPTAFYLCASSVRDEGSYNSPLHFGNGTRLTVT.

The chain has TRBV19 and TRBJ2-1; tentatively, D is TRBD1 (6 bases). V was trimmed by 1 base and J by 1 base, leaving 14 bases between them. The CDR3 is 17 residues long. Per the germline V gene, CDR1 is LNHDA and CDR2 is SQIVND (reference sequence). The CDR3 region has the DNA TGTGCCAGTAGTATAGCAAGTGGCCAGGGGTCCTACAATGAGCAGTTCTTC. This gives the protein CASSIASGQGSYNEQFF.

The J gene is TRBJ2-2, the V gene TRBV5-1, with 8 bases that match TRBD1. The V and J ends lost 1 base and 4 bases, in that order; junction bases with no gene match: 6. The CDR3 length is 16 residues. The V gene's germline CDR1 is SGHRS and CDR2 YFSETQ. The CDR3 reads CASSLNGQGGTGELFF. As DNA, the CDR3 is TGCGCCAGCAGCTTGAATGGACAGGGAGGCACCGGGGAGCTGTTTTTT.

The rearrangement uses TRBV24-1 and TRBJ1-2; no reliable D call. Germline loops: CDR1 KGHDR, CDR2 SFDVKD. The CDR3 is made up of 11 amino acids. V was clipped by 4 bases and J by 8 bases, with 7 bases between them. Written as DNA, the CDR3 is TGTGCCACCAGTGACGGAGGGGGCTACACCTTC. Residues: CATSDGGGYTF.

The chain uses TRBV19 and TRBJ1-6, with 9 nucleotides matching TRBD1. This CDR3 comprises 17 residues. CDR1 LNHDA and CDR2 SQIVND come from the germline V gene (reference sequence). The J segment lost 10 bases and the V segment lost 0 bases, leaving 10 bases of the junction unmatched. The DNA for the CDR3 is TGTGCCAGTAGTATAGACGGGGGGACAGGGAGACGATCACCCCTCCACTTT. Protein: CASSIDGGTGRRSPLHF.